These 9 T cell receptor beta chains originate from one sample sequenced in a study of blood T cell repertoires in COVID-19. Clones were read by immunoSEQ multiplex PCR, and TCRdb kept only the in-frame ones, dropping some. The profile covers 380,000 or so clones, with roughly 86% appearing a single time and approximately 2.1% taken by the ten largest. Input material: PBMCs or T cells enriched from blood (not recorded which). These receptors were taken from a woman aged 40 to 50 with acute COVID-19.

V gene TRBV19 combines with J gene TRBJ1-4; D possibly corresponds to TRBD1 (6 bases). Germline values: CDR1 LNHDA, CDR2 SQIVND (reference sequence). The CDR3 has 15 residues. Trimming shortened V by 4 bases and J by 3 bases, and 12 bases separated the two germline ends. As DNA, the CDR3 is TGTGCCAGTAGTAGTAGCGGGACACCTAATGAAAAACTGTTTTTT. Amino acids: CASSSSGTPNEKLFF.

The chain couples TRBV7-8 to TRBJ1-1; 7 bases map to TRBD1. This CDR3 spans 15 amino acids. Germline trimming cut 8 bases from V and 2 bases from J; bases unmatched to any gene: 11. Germline values: CDR1 SGHVS, CDR2 FQNEAQ. The chain's CDR3 is CASARGQTINTEAFF. The CDR3 DNA follows: TGTGCCAGCGCGAGGGGACAGACAATCAACACTGAAGCTTTCTTT.

The chain combines TRBV2 with TRBJ1-5; D is uncertain. The CDR3 is 14 amino acids. Deletions cut 2 bases from V and 6 bases from J, with 11 bases between. CDR1 and CDR2 from the germline V gene are SNHLY and FYNNEI. CDR3 sequence: CASSENSGGQPQHF. CDR3 bases: TGTGCCAGCAGTGAAAATAGTGGAGGTCAGCCCCAGCATTTT.

The J gene is TRBJ2-7, the V gene TRBV5-1, with 10 bases lining up with TRBD1. V was pared by 0 bases and J by 2 bases, with 5 bases of the junction left unmatched. The CDR3 sequence is 16 residues long. Germline CDR1 is SGHRS and CDR2 is YFSETQ. The CDR3 nucleotides are TGCGCCAGCAGCTTGGTCGCGGGACAGGGGACCTACGAGCAGTACTTC. Residues: CASSLVAGQGTYEQYF.

V and J are TRBV5-4 and TRBJ2-2; D perhaps matches TRBD2 (7 bases). The CDR3 has 18 residues. V lost 6 bases and J 1 base, leaving 22 bases between the germline ends. Germline CDR1 and CDR2: SGHNT and YYREEE (reference sequence). The CDR3 sequence: CASTQVGGGGLNTGELFF. CDR3 sequence (DNA): TGTGCCAGCACCCAGGTGGGGGGGGGCGGCTTGAACACCGGGGAGCTGTTTTTT.

V and J are TRBV25-1 and TRBJ1-4, with 9 positions matching TRBD1. In germline, CDR1 is MGHDK, CDR2 SYGVNS. This CDR3 contains 15 residues. Unmatched junction bases numbered 12, after V lost 8 bases and J lost 8 bases. CDR3 in DNA: TGTGCCAGCCGGGGCTCGGGGACAGGGAACGAAAAACTGTTTTTT. This translates into CASRGSGTGNEKLFF. The variable domain in full, with the rest retrieved from reference TRBV25-1 and TRBJ1-4, is EADIYQTPRYLVIGTGKKITLECSQTMGHDKMYWYQQDPGMELHLIHYSYGVNSTEKGDLSSESTVSRIRTEHFPLTLESARPSHTSQYLCASRGSGTGNEKLFFGSGTQLSVL.

The chain couples TRBV6-1 to TRBJ2-7; the match to TRBD1 covers 7 bases. This CDR3 has 16 residues. CDR1 MNHNS and CDR2 SASEGT come from the germline V gene. Trimming cost V 4 bases and J 0 bases; bases outside gene matches: 9. This chain's CDR3 is CASSAARQGRSYEQYF. DNA of the CDR3: TGTGCCAGCAGTGCGGCTCGACAGGGCCGCTCCTACGAGCAGTACTTC.

This chain links TRBV11-3 with TRBJ2-7, with D unclear. The CDR3 totals 13 residues. Trimming removed 1 base from V and 3 bases from J, with 7 bases in between. Germline CDR1 and CDR2: SGHNT and YENEEA. The CDR3 DNA follows: TGTGCCAGCAGCTTAGGTCCGTTCTACGAGCAGTACTTC. Translating it yields CASSLGPFYEQYF.

The count of this clone is one. The rearrangement uses TRBV2 and TRBJ1-1, with 7 nucleotides matching TRBD1. There are 14 residues in the CDR3. CDR1 SNHLY and CDR2 FYNNEI come from the germline V gene. The trim removed 6 bases at V and 6 bases at J, leaving 10 bases unmatched. This CDR3 is CASRALQGIAEAFF. The CDR3 DNA reads as TGTGCCAGCAGAGCGTTACAGGGGATCGCTGAAGCTTTCTTT.